This T cell receptor beta chain appears in the sequencing data of a study of T cell responses to AZD1222 COVID-19 vaccine. Study-level background: Recipients boosted at about 4 weeks or about 12 weeks are pooled.

A note on this clone: Its specificity is unknown.

The table came from immunoSEQ multiplex PCR; TCRdb's copy has only in-frame clones and leaves some out. The profile shows approximately 110,000 clones, more than 75% of them singletons. Whole-study results and caveats: Nearly half of spike-specific TCRs reportedly target variant regions that are unmutated in the B.1.351 and B.1.1.7 variants. Donors in the cohort were predominantly white British and more often female, and clonal diversity was possibly underestimated. Rises in breadth and depth of Spike-specific TCRs came after two AZD1222 doses.

This receptor was identified in an adult in good health. The input for sequencing was peripheral blood, taken on day 0 of AZD1222 vaccination.

This chain's CDR3 is CASSPGRGKNTGELFF. CDR3 DNA sequence: TGTGCCAGCAGTCCAGGCAGGGGCAAGAACACCGGGGAGCTGTTTTTT. The gene calls are TRBV9 and TRBJ2-2; the D gene is possibly TRBD1 (6 bases). Germline V gene sequence: CDR1 SGDLS, CDR2 YYNGEE. This CDR3 is 16 amino acids long. The V end lost 5 bases, the J end lost 1 base, and 15 bases lay between the germline ends.